This TCR beta chain was sequenced in a study of response to subunit inactivated influenza vaccine. In TCRdb, the RT-PCR reads were re-called with MiXCR into one record per CDR3 protein. This table holds 550,000 to 800,000 distinct CDR3 sequences, over 11% found once. In this sample, this clonotype turned up a few times. The antigen remains unidentified. Germline V lookup: CDR1 SGDLS, CDR2 YYNGEE. V shed 0 bases and J 0 bases; nucleotides not matched to a gene: 3. This CDR3 is 15 amino acids long. Study-level points and caveats: The study's authors posited that every seasonal influenza vaccination enlists few new T cells.

Sequencing was performed on PBMCs from blood, taken around two weeks before vaccination. The sequence came from a man between 45 and 60 years old who received an inactivated influenza vaccine. The rearrangement joins TRBV9 to TRBJ2-7; 7 positions match TRBD1. The CDR3 bases are TGTGCCAGCAGCGTAGGAGGGACAGCCTCCTACGAGCAGTACTTC. Translation gives CASSVGGTASYEQYF.